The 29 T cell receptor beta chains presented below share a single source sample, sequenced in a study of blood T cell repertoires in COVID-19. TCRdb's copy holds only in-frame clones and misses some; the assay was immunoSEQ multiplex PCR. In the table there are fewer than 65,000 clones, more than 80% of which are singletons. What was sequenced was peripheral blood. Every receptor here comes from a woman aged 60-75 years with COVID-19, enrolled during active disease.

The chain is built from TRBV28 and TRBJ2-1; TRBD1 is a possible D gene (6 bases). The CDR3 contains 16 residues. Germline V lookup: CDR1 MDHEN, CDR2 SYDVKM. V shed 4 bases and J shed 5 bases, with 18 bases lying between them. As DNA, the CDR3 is TGTGCCAGCAGTTCACCCGACAGGTCTTACGACAATGAGCAGTTCTTC. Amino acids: CASSSPDRSYDNEQFF. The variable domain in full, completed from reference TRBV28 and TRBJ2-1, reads DVKVTQSSRYLVKRTGEKVFLECVQDMDHENMFWYRQDPGLGLRLIYFSYDVKMKEKGDIPEGYSVSREKKERFSLILESASTNQTSMYLCASSSPDRSYDNEQFFGPGTRLTVL.

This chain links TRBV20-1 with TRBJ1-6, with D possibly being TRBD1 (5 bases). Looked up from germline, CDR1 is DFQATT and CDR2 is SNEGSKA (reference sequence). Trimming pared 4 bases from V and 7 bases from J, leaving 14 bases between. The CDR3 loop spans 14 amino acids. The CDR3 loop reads CSAIEGRANSPLHF. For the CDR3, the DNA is TGCAGTGCTATTGAGGGCAGGGCGAATTCACCCCTCCACTTT.

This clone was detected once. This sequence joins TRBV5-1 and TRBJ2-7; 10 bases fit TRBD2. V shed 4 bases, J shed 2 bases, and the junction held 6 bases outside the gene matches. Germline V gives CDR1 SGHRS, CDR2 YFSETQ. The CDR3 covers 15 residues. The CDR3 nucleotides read TGCGCCAGCAGCGTTACTAGCGGGACGGCCTACGAGCAGTACTTC. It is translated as CASSVTSGTAYEQYF. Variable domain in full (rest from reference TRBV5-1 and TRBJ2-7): KAGVTQTPRYLIKTRGQQVTLSCSPISGHRSVSWYQQTPGQGLQFLFEYFSETQRNKGNFPGRFSGRQFSNSRSEMNVSTLELGDSALYLCASSVTSGTAYEQYFGPGTRLTVT.

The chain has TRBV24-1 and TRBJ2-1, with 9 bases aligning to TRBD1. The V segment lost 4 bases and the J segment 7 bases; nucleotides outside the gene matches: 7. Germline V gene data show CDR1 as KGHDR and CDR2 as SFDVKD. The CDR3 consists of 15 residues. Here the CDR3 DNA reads TGTGCCACCAGTGACCCCGGGACAGGGAGTAATGAGCAGTTCTTC. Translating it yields CATSDPGTGSNEQFF.

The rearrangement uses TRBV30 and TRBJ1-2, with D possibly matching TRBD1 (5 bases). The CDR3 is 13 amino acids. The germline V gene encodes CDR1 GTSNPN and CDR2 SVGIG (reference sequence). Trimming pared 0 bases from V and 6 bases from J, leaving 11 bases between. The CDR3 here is CAWSVQVLDGYTF. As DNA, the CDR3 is TGTGCCTGGAGTGTACAGGTTTTAGATGGCTACACCTTC.

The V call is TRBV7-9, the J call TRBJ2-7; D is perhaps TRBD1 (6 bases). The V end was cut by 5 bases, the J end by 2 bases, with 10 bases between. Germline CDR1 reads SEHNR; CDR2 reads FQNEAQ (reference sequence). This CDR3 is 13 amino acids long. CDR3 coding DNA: TGTGCCAGCAGCAAGGACAGTACCTACGAGCAGTACTTC. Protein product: CASSKDSTYEQYF.

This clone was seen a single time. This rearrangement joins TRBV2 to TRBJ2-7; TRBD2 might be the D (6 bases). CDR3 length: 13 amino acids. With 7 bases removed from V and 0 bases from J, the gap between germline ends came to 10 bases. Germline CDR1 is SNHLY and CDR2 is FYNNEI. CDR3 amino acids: CASTGGGSYEQYF. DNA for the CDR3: TGTGCCAGCACCGGGGGAGGCTCCTACGAGCAGTACTTC.

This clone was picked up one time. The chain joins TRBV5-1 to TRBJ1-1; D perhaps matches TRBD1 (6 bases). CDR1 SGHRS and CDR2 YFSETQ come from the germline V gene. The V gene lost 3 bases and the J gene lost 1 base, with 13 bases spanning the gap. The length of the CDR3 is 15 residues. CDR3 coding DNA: TGCGCCAGCAGCTGGACAGCCAATACGAACACTGAAGCTTTCTTT. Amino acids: CASSWTANTNTEAFF. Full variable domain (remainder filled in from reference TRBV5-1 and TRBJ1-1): KAGVTQTPRYLIKTRGQQVTLSCSPISGHRSVSWYQQTPGQGLQFLFEYFSETQRNKGNFPGRFSGRQFSNSRSEMNVSTLELGDSALYLCASSWTANTNTEAFFGQGTRLTVV.

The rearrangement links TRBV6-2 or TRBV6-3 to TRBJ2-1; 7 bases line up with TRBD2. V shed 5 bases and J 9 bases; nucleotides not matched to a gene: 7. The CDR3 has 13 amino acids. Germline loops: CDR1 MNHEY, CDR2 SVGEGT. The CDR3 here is CASSPISGGEQFF. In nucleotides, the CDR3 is TGTGCCAGCAGTCCCATTTCGGGGGGTGAGCAGTTCTTC.

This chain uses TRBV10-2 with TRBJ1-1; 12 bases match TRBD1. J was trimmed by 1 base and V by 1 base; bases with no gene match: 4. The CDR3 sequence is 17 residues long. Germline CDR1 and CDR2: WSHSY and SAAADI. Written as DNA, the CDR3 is TGCGCCAGCAGTGAGTTGGGACAGGGGGCTCAGAACACTGAAGCTTTCTTT. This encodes CASSELGQGAQNTEAFF.

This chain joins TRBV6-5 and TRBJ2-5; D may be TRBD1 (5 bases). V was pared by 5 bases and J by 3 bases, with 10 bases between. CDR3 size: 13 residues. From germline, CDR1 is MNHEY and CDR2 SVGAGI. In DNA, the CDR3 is TGTGCCAGCAGTCGTCAGGGAAAAGAGACCCAGTACTTC. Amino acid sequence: CASSRQGKETQYF.

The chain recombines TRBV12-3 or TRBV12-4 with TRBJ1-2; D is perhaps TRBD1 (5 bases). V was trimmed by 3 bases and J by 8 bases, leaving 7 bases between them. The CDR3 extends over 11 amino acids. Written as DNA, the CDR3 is TGTGCCAGCAGTTTTAGGGGAGGCTACACCTTC. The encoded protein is CASSFRGGYTF.

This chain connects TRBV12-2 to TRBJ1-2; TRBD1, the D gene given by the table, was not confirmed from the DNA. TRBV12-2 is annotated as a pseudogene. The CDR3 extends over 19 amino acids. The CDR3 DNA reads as TGTGCAAGTCGCTCCTACAGGGGCTATCACCCACAACTTAACTATGGCTACACCTTC. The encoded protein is CASRSYRGYHPQLNYGYTF.

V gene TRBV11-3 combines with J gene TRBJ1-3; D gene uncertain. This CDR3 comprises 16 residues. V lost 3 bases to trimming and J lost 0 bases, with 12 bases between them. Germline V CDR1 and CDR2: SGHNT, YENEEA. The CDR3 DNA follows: TGTGCCAGCAGCTTTACTTCTGGTAGCTCTGGAAACACCATATATTTT. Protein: CASSFTSGSSGNTIYF.

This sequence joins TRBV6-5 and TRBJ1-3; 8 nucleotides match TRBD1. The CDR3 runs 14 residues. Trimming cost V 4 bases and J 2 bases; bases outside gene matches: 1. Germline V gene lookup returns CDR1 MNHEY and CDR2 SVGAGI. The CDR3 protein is CASSSQGAGNTIYF. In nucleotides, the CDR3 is TGTGCCAGCAGTTCACAGGGGGCTGGAAACACCATATATTTT.

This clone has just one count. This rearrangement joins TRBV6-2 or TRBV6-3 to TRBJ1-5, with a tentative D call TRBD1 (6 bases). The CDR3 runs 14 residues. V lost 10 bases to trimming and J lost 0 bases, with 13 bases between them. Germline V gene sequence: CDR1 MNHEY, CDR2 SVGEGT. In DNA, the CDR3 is TGTGCCACCAGCGGACAGATTAGCAATCAGCCCCAGCATTTT. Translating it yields CATSGQISNQPQHF.

CDR3 nucleotide sequence: TGTGCCAGCAGTGAGAGGGTGGGATCTAATGAAAAACTGTTTTTT. Its protein is CASSERVGSNEKLFF. The rearrangement joins TRBV6-1 to TRBJ1-4; no clear D gene. The CDR3 is made up of 15 amino acids. The germline V gene encodes CDR1 MNHNS and CDR2 SASEGT. The ends were cut back, 3 bases at V and 3 bases at J, with 11 bases in the middle.

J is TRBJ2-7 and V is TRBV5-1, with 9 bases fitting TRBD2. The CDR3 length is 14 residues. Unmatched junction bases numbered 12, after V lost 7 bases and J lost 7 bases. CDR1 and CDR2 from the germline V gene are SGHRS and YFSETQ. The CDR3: CASGETAGGREQYF. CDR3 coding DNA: TGCGCCAGCGGTGAGACAGCGGGGGGTCGGGAGCAGTACTTC.

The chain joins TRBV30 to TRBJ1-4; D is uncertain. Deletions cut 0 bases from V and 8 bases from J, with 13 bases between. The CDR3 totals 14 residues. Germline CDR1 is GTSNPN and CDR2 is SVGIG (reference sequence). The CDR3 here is CAWSVGGRREKLFF. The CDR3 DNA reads TGTGCCTGGAGTGTCGGCGGGCGTCGCGAAAAACTGTTTTTT. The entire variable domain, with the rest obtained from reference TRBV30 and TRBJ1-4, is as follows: SQTIHQWPATLVQPVGSPLSLECTVEGTSNPNLYWYRQAAGRGLQLLFYSVGIGQISSEVPQNLSASRPQDRQFILSSKKLLLSDSGFYLCAWSVGGRREKLFFGSGTQLSVL.

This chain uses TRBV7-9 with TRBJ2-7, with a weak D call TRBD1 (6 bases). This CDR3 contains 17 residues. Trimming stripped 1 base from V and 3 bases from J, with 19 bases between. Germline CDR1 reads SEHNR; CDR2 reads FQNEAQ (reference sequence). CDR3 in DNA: TGTGCCAGCAGCTTAGGACACTACCCTACAGGGTTCTACGAGCAGTACTTC. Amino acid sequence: CASSLGHYPTGFYEQYF.

The CDR3 reads CASSLLAAATNEKLFF. The CDR3 region has the DNA TGTGCCAGCAGTTTACTCGCAGCGGCAACTAATGAAAAACTGTTTTTT. The gene calls are TRBV28 and TRBJ1-4; unclear D gene. Germline V gene sequence: CDR1 MDHEN, CDR2 SYDVKM. CDR3 length: 16 residues. V was trimmed by 2 bases and J by 0 bases, leaving 10 bases between them.

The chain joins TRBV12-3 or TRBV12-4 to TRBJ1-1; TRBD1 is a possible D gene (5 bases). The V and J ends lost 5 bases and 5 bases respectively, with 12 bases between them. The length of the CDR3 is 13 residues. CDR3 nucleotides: TGTGCCAGCAGTACGACCGGGGGGACTGAAGCTTTCTTT. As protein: CASSTTGGTEAFF.

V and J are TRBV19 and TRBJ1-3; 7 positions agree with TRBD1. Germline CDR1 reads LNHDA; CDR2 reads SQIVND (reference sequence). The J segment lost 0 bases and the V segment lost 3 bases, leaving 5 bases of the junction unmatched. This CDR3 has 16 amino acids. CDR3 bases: TGTGCCAGTAGTATTACCCGGGACAGCTCTGGAAACACCATATATTTT. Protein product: CASSITRDSSGNTIYF.

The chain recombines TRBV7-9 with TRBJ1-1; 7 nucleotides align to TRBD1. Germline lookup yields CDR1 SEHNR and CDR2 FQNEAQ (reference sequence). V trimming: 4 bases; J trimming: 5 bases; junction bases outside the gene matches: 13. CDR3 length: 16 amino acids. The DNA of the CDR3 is TGTGCCAGCAGCTCCCCCGCGGAGGGGGCGTCTACTGAAGCTTTCTTT. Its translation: CASSSPAEGASTEAFF.

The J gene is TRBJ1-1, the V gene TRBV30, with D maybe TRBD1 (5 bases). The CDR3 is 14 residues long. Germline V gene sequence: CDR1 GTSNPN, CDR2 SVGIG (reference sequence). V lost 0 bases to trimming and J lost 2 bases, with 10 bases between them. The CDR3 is CAWSVGGGNTEAFF. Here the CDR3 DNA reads TGTGCCTGGAGTGTTGGGGGGGGTAACACTGAAGCTTTCTTT.

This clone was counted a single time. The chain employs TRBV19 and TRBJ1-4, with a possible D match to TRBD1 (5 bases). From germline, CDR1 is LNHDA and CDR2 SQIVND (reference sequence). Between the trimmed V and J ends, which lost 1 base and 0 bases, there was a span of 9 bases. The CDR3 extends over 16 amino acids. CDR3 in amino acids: CASSIVLGATNEKLFF. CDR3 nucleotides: TGTGCCAGTAGTATAGTGTTAGGGGCAACTAATGAAAAACTGTTTTTT.

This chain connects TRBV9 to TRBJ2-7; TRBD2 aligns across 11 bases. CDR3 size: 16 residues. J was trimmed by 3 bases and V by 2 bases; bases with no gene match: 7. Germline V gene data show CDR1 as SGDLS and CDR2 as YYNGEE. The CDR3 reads CASSVASGRFGYEQYF. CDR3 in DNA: TGTGCCAGCAGCGTCGCTAGCGGGAGGTTCGGCTACGAGCAGTACTTC.

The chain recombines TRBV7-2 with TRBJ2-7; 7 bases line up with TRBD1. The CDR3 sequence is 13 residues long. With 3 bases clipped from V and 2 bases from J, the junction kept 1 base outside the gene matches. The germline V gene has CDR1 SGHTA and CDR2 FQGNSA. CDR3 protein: CASSFGQAYEQYF. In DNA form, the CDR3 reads TGTGCCAGCAGCTTCGGACAGGCCTACGAGCAGTACTTC.

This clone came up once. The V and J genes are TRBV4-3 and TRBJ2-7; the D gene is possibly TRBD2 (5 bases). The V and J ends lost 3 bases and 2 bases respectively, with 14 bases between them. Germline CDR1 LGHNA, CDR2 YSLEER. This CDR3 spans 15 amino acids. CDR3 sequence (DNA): TGCGCCAGCAGCCACACAAGCGGTAGTACCTACGAGCAGTACTTC. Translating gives CASSHTSGSTYEQYF.